A single sample gave rise to the 27 T cell receptor beta chains below, sequenced in a study of shared clonotypes between healthy human individuals. The assay was immunoSEQ multiplex PCR, and TCRdb's table has in-frame clones only and misses some. The sample lists around 980,000 clones, approximately 80% occurring once. The sample was memory CD4+ T cells from PBMCs. Regarding subset: CD45RA-negative fraction. The origin of the receptors is a man aged 18 to 29 in good health. Some clones in this sample may be carry-over from other donors' samples.

V and J are TRBV27 and TRBJ1-2; TRBD1 might be the D (5 bases). Germline-derived CDR1 and CDR2 are MNHEY and SMNVEV (reference sequence). The CDR3 sequence is 15 residues long. V was cut by 6 bases and J by 4 bases, with 18 bases left in between. The DNA for the CDR3 is TGTGCCAGCAGCACCCGGGGGGAGGATGGCTATGGCTACACCTTC. Protein sequence: CASSTRGEDGYGYTF.

Turning to this clone: A far larger clone is off by one base, so a read error is likely. This same CDR3 is encoded by further DNA sequences in the sample. This chain joins TRBV4-1 and TRBJ2-7; 11 bases fit TRBD2. Germline V lookup: CDR1 MGHRA, CDR2 YSYEKL. The CDR3 consists of 17 residues. CDR3 in DNA: TGCGCTAGCAGCCGAGGACCGACTAGCGGGAAGGGCTACGAGCAGTACTTC. This translates into CASSRGPTSGKGYEQYF.

In regard to this clone: This same CDR3 is encoded by further DNA sequences in the sample. The chain joins TRBV5-1 to TRBJ2-3; D is unresolved. CDR3 length: 13 residues. Germline CDR1 and CDR2: SGHRS and YFSETQ. Trimming took off 4 bases at V and 2 bases at J, with 8 bases between the two ends. The CDR3 protein is CASSTGPTDTQYF. The DNA for the CDR3 is TGCGCCAGCAGCACCGGACCCACAGATACGCAGTATTTT. Full variable domain (outside the CDR3, taken from reference TRBV5-1 and TRBJ2-3): KAGVTQTPRYLIKTRGQQVTLSCSPISGHRSVSWYQQTPGQGLQFLFEYFSETQRNKGNFPGRFSGRQFSNSRSEMNVSTLELGDSALYLCASSTGPTDTQYFGPGTRLTVL.

Written as DNA, the CDR3 is TGTGCCAGCAGTGATCGGAGGGGGTACGAGCAGTACTTC. This gives the protein CASSDRRGYEQYF. The chain carries TRBV25-1 and TRBJ2-7; tentatively, D is TRBD1 or TRBD2 (6 bases each). CDR1 and CDR2 from the germline V gene are MGHDK and SYGVNS. The CDR3 is made up of 13 amino acids. Deletions cut 3 bases from V and 4 bases from J, with 10 bases between.

The chain employs TRBV9 and TRBJ2-3; D call uncertain. The germline V gene has CDR1 SGDLS and CDR2 YYNGEE. Trimming pared 0 bases from V and 8 bases from J, leaving 13 bases between. The CDR3 is 14 residues long. The CDR3 bases are TGTGCCAGCAGCGTAGGGGGTAGCTCGTCTACGCAGTATTTT. Translation: CASSVGGSSSTQYF.

The chain joins TRBV7-6 to TRBJ1-2; 7 bases fit TRBD1. The germline gives CDR1 SGHVS, CDR2 FNYEAQ. The V segment lost 3 bases and the J segment 3 bases; nucleotides outside the gene matches: 4. The CDR3 runs to 14 residues. CDR3 in amino acids: CASSFGGTDYGYTF. The CDR3 DNA follows: TGTGCCAGCAGCTTCGGGGGGACAGACTATGGCTACACCTTC.

To note about this clone: This sample also contains other DNA sequences that code for the same CDR3. V is TRBV15 and J is TRBJ1-2, with 7 bases aligning to TRBD1. The CDR3 is 14 residues long. Losses at the gene ends were 1 base for V and 4 bases for J; bases not matched to a gene: 3. The germline V gene encodes CDR1 LNHNV and CDR2 YYDKDF (reference sequence). The CDR3: CATSRGGQSYGYTF. In DNA form, the CDR3 reads TGTGCCACCAGCAGAGGGGGACAGTCCTATGGCTACACCTTC.

This clone was seen only once. This chain uses TRBV2 with TRBJ1-3, with D unresolved. Germline V gives CDR1 SNHLY, CDR2 FYNNEI. The CDR3 is made up of 13 amino acids. V lost 3 bases and J lost 3, with 6 bases in between. CDR3 protein: CASSEADGNTIYF. CDR3 bases: TGTGCCAGCAGTGAGGCGGATGGAAACACCATATATTTT.

This clone was found once. The V and J genes are TRBV10-1 and TRBJ1-5, with TRBD1 matching 9 bases. The CDR3 runs to 14 residues. Per the germline V gene, CDR1 is WNHNN and CDR2 is SYGVQD (reference sequence). Trimming at V came to 10 bases and at J to 5 bases, leaving 9 bases not matched to a gene. In DNA form, the CDR3 reads TGCGCCACCAGGGGGGGACAGGGTGATCAGCCCCAGCATTTT. Residues: CATRGGQGDQPQHF.

The chain combines TRBV2 with TRBJ2-3; D not certain. With 6 bases removed from V and 2 bases from J, the gap between germline ends came to 0 bases. Germline V gene data show CDR1 as SNHLY and CDR2 as FYNNEI. This CDR3 contains 10 residues. The CDR3, as DNA: TGTGCCAGCAGCACAGATACGCAGTATTTT. It is translated as CASSTDTQYF. The full variable domain, completed using reference TRBV2 and TRBJ2-3, is EPEVTQTPSHQVTQMGQEVILRCVPISNHLYFYWYRQILGQKVEFLVSFYNNEISEKSEIFDDQFSVERPDGSNFTLKIRSTKLEDSAMYFCASSTDTQYFGPGTRLTVL.

This rearrangement joins TRBV11-2 to TRBJ1-1, with D unresolved. Germline CDR1 and CDR2: SGHAT and FQNNGV. V shed 2 bases and J shed 8 bases, with 12 bases lying between them. The CDR3 covers 13 residues. CDR3: CASSLTRHVEAFF. CDR3 nucleotides: TGTGCCAGCAGCTTAACAAGGCATGTAGAAGCTTTCTTT.

To note about this clone: This sequence may be a read error, since a much larger clone differs from it by one base. Other DNA sequences of this sample code for an identical CDR3. The genes are TRBV4-1 and TRBJ2-5; TRBD1 might be the D (6 bases). Trimming took 5 bases from V and 4 from J, leaving 17 bases between them. The CDR3 extends over 15 amino acids. Germline V gene lookup returns CDR1 MGHRA and CDR2 YSYEKL. The CDR3 loop is CASSSGTRGSETQYF. As DNA, the CDR3 is TGCGCCAGCAGCTCCGGGACAAGGGGATCAGAGACCCAGTACTTC.

The genes are TRBV14 and TRBJ2-1, with 7 bases aligning to TRBD1. The CDR3 length is 13 residues. The V and J ends lost 3 bases and 9 bases, in that order; junction bases with no gene match: 5. Germline V gene data show CDR1 as SGHDN and CDR2 as FVKESK. CDR3 coding DNA: TGTGCCAGCAGCCATCAGGGGGTCGGTGAGCAGTTCTTC. Encoded protein: CASSHQGVGEQFF. Variable domain in full (rest from reference TRBV14 and TRBJ2-1): EAGVTQFPSHSVIEKGQTVTLRCDPISGHDNLYWYRRVMGKEIKFLLHFVKESKQDESGMPNNRFLAERTGGTYSTLKVQPAELEDSGVYFCASSHQGVGEQFFGPGTRLTVL.

The J gene is TRBJ1-1, the V gene TRBV5-4; 7 bases agree with TRBD1. CDR3 size: 15 residues. V lost 6 bases to trimming and J lost 1 base; unmatched junction nucleotides: 9. Germline CDR1 SGHNT, CDR2 YYREEE (reference sequence). CDR3 coding DNA: TGTGCCAGCACCGCCCCCTGGACAGGGAACACTGAAGCTTTCTTT. Its translation is CASTAPWTGNTEAFF.

V is TRBV28 and J is TRBJ1-5; D uncertain. The CDR3 sequence is 14 residues long. Germline V gene sequence: CDR1 MDHEN, CDR2 SYDVKM. Trimming removed 5 bases at V and 6 bases at J, with 14 bases between. The CDR3 nucleotides are TGTGCCAGCAGTGACCACGACGACACTCAGCCCCAGCATTTT. Protein product: CASSDHDDTQPQHF.

Regarding this clone: One base away lies a much larger clone, so this may be a sequencing read error. The same CDR3 arises from other DNA sequences in this sample as well. V is TRBV2 and J is TRBJ1-1; D gene ambiguous. V lost 6 bases, J lost 1 base, and 6 bases lay in between. CDR1 and CDR2 from the germline V gene are SNHLY and FYNNEI. The CDR3 loop spans 12 amino acids. The CDR3 DNA reads as TGTGCCAGCAGCAGACAGAACACTGAAGCTTTCTTT. It codes for CASSRQNTEAFF.

This rearrangement joins TRBV30 to TRBJ2-5, with a weak D call TRBD2 (6 bases). The CDR3 is 12 amino acids. V shed 3 bases and J shed 7 bases, with 12 bases lying between them. Germline-derived CDR1 and CDR2 are GTSNPN and SVGIG (reference sequence). The CDR3 sequence: CAWRASDATQYF. The CDR3, as DNA: TGTGCCTGGAGAGCTAGCGACGCGACCCAGTACTTC. Full variable domain (rest looked up from reference TRBV30 and TRBJ2-5): SQTIHQWPATLVQPVGSPLSLECTVEGTSNPNLYWYRQAAGRGLQLLFYSVGIGQISSEVPQNLSASRPQDRQFILSSKKLLLSDSGFYLCAWRASDATQYFGPGTRLLVL.

V gene TRBV5-1 combines with J gene TRBJ2-1; possibly TRBD1 for D (5 bases). The CDR3 length is 14 residues. The germline V and J ends were trimmed by 6 bases and 8 bases, with 18 bases remaining between them. CDR1 SGHRS and CDR2 YFSETQ come from the germline V gene. CDR3 sequence reads: CASKSVSPRDEQFF. In DNA form, the CDR3 reads TGCGCCAGCAAGTCTGTGAGCCCCAGGGATGAGCAGTTCTTC.

This chain links TRBV7-8 with TRBJ2-5; D might be TRBD1 (5 bases). The end of the DNA fits TRBJ2-7 better, so the J call may be wrong. The length of the CDR3 is 14 residues. Germline V gene lookup returns CDR1 SGHVS and CDR2 FQNEAQ. CDR3 residues: CASSAAGWAYEQYF. DNA of the CDR3: TGTGCCAGCAGCGCCGCAGGGTGGGCCTACGAGCAGTACTTC.

Details on this clone: This may come from a read error, since a much larger clone is one base off. The sample contains more than one DNA sequence encoding this CDR3. The chain links TRBV6-5 to TRBJ1-2; 7 nucleotides match TRBD1. Germline loops: CDR1 MNHEY, CDR2 SVGAGI. Trimming at V came to 6 bases and at J to 1 base, leaving 2 bases not matched to a gene. This CDR3 has 13 amino acids. CDR3 in DNA: TGTGCCAGCAGAAGGGACAGTAACTATGGCTACACCTTC. Protein sequence: CASRRDSNYGYTF.

In this sample, this clone turned up a few times. The chain combines TRBV9 with TRBJ1-1; D ambiguous. V lost 1 base, J lost 11 bases, and 6 bases lay in between. The CDR3 loop spans 10 amino acids. Per the germline V gene, CDR1 is SGDLS and CDR2 is YYNGEE. The CDR3 loop reads CASSVLGAFF. As DNA, the CDR3 is TGTGCCAGCAGCGTACTGGGTGCTTTCTTT.

The chain combines TRBV28 with TRBJ2-2; TRBD1 aligns across 7 bases. CDR3 length: 16 residues. Germline CDR1 MDHEN, CDR2 SYDVKM. V trimming: 6 bases; J trimming: 3 bases; junction bases outside the gene matches: 10. CDR3 sequence (DNA): TGTGCCAGCAGCCCCCTGGTAGGGGGCGACACCGGGGAGCTGTTTTTT. It codes for CASSPLVGGDTGELFF.

The chain combines TRBV28 with TRBJ1-5, with D maybe TRBD1 (6 bases). V dropped 6 bases and J dropped 4 bases, with 13 bases sitting between them. The CDR3 has 14 residues. Germline V gene data show CDR1 as MDHEN and CDR2 as SYDVKM. In nucleotides, the CDR3 is TGTGCCAGCAGCTACGGACAGCTAAATCAGCCCCAGCATTTT. Translation: CASSYGQLNQPQHF.

V is TRBV6-6 and J is TRBJ2-7, with D unresolved. Trimming pared 4 bases from V and 3 bases from J, leaving 10 bases between. This CDR3 has 13 amino acids. Germline CDR1 reads MNHNY; CDR2 reads SVGAGI (reference sequence). This CDR3 reads CASSWAASYEQYF. The CDR3 nucleotides read TGTGCCAGCAGTTGGGCCGCTAGCTACGAGCAGTACTTC.

Of note for this clone: A read error may be the cause here, since a much bigger clone is one base away. Other DNA sequences in this specimen translate into the identical CDR3. The chain uses TRBV28 and TRBJ2-7; tentatively, D is TRBD2 (6 bases). The CDR3 runs to 14 residues. The ends were cut back, 8 bases at V and 6 bases at J, with 20 bases in the middle. Germline CDR1 reads MDHEN; CDR2 reads SYDVKM. The CDR3 nucleotides read TGTGCCAGCTTCCCAACAGGAGGGCCGAGCGAGCAGTACTTC. Translation: CASFPTGGPSEQYF. Filled out from reference TRBV28 and TRBJ2-7, the complete variable domain reads DVKVTQSSRYLVKRTGEKVFLECVQDMDHENMFWYRQDPGLGLRLIYFSYDVKMKEKGDIPEGYSVSREKKERFSLILESASTNQTSMYLCASFPTGGPSEQYFGPGTRLTVT.

In DNA form, the CDR3 reads TGTGCCAGCAGCCCAGGGAGCTCTGGAAACACCATATATTTT. Translated, it gives CASSPGSSGNTIYF. This chain joins TRBV4-2 and TRBJ1-3; D might be TRBD1 (5 bases). The germline V and J ends were trimmed by 4 bases and 0 bases, with 7 bases remaining between them. CDR3 length: 14 amino acids. Germline lookup yields CDR1 LGHNA and CDR2 YNFKEQ.

The CDR3 bases are TGTGCCAGCAGTTACTCAGGGACTAGCGGGGAGACCCAGTACTTC. Its translation: CASSYSGTSGETQYF. The rearrangement links TRBV6-5 to TRBJ2-5; 12 bases are shared with TRBD2. In germline, CDR1 is MNHEY, CDR2 SVGAGI. Unmatched junction bases numbered 1, after V lost 0 bases and J lost 5 bases. The CDR3 consists of 15 residues.